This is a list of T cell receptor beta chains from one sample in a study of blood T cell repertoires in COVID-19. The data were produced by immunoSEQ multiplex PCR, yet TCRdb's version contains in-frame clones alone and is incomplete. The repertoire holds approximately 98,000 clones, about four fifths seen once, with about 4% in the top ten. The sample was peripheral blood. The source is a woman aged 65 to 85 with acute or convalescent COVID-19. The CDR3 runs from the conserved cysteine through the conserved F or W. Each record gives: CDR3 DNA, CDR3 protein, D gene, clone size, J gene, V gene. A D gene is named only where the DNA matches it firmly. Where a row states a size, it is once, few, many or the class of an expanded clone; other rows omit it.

DNA: TGTGCCAGCAGCTTGACTAGCGGGAGAAATGAGCAGTTCTTC
CDR3: CASSLTSGRNEQFF
D: TRBD2
size: NA
J: TRBJ2-1
V: TRBV7-6

DNA: TGTGCCAGCAGAGTAAAGGACAGGGACAGCGGTGGCTACACCTTC
CDR3: CASRVKDRDSGGYTF
D: TRBD1
size: NA
J: TRBJ1-2
V: TRBV5-8

DNA: TGTGCCACCAGTGATTCTCGAAGGACAGCCTACGAGCAGTACTTC
CDR3: CATSDSRRTAYEQYF
D: NA
size: NA
J: TRBJ2-7
V: TRBV24-1

DNA: TGTGCCAGTAGTCCGGGACTAGCGGGGGGCATCACAGATACGCAGTATTTT
CDR3: CASSPGLAGGITDTQYF
D: TRBD2
size: NA
J: TRBJ2-3
V: TRBV19

DNA: TGTGCCAGCAGGACCGGGACAGGGGGCCTCAATGAGCAGTTCTTC
CDR3: CASRTGTGGLNEQFF
D: TRBD1
size: NA
J: TRBJ2-1
V: TRBV2

DNA: TGCAGCGTTGCGGCACAGGGACGTAGGACTGAAGCTTTCTTT
CDR3: CSVAAQGRRTEAFF
D: NA
size: NA
J: TRBJ1-1
V: TRBV29-1

DNA: TGTGCCAGCAGTGGAGAGGGCAGGCCCCCTTATGGCTACACCTTC
CDR3: CASSGEGRPPYGYTF
D: NA
size: NA
J: TRBJ1-2
V: TRBV28

DNA: TGTGCCACGTCAGGGGGCAGCTATGGCTACACCTTC
CDR3: CATSGGSYGYTF
D: TRBD1
size: NA
J: TRBJ1-2
V: TRBV24-1

DNA: TGTGCCAGCAGCCCGGGACAGGGTCAGCCCCAGCATTTT
CDR3: CASSPGQGQPQHF
D: TRBD1
size: NA
J: TRBJ1-5
V: TRBV7-3

DNA: TGTGCCAGCAGCCAGGGGTCAGGGGGCTTCACCGGGGAGCTGTTTTTT
CDR3: CASSQGSGGFTGELFF
D: TRBD1
size: NA
J: TRBJ2-2
V: TRBV3-1/TRBV3-2

DNA: TGTGCCAGCAGTTACCAGGATTATAGCAATCAGCCCCAGCATTTT
CDR3: CASSYQDYSNQPQHF
D: NA
size: NA
J: TRBJ1-5
V: TRBV6-6

DNA: TGTGCCAGCAGCCTGGGGACAGGAATTACCTACGAGCAGTACTTC
CDR3: CASSLGTGITYEQYF
D: TRBD1
size: NA
J: TRBJ2-7
V: TRBV16

DNA: TGTGCCAGCAGTCGACGCCGATACTACGGACAGGGTGGATTGAGTAGCACAGATACGCAGTATTTT
CDR3: CASSRRRYYGQGGLSSTDTQYF
D: TRBD1
size: NA
J: TRBJ2-3
V: TRBV28

DNA: TGTGCCAGCAACCATCTTTTCGGGAATGAAAAACTGTTTTTT
CDR3: CASNHLFGNEKLFF
D: NA
size: NA
J: TRBJ1-4
V: TRBV2

DNA: TGTGCCTGGAGGATGACAGGGGTATTCAACCCCCTCCACTTT
CDR3: CAWRMTGVFNPLHF
D: TRBD1
size: few
J: TRBJ1-6
V: TRBV30

DNA: TGTGCCAGCAGCTTGCGGTCGTATAGCAATCAGCCCCAGCATTTT
CDR3: CASSLRSYSNQPQHF
D: NA
size: NA
J: TRBJ1-5
V: TRBV5-6

DNA: TGTGCCAGTAGTATCGGTGGGCCTGGAAACACCATATATTTT
CDR3: CASSIGGPGNTIYF
D: NA
size: NA
J: TRBJ1-3
V: TRBV19